This T cell receptor (beta chain) originates from a study of blood T cell repertoires in COVID-19. Clones were read by immunoSEQ multiplex PCR, and TCRdb kept only the in-frame ones, dropping some. Of hundreds of thousands of clones listed, roughly 91% are singletons. This CDR3 contains 14 residues. Germline V gives CDR1 SGDLS, CDR2 YYNGEE. The junction had 3 bases not matched to a gene; V was cut back by 5 bases and J by 0 bases. The rearrangement links TRBV9 to TRBJ2-3, with TRBD2 matching 7 bases. The sample was peripheral blood. This sequence was found in a woman aged 45 to 65 with COVID-19, enrolled during active disease. This chain's CDR3 is CASRRGVSTDTQYF. CDR3 sequence (DNA): TGTGCCAGCAGACGGGGGGTTAGCACAGATACGCAGTATTTT. Filled out from reference TRBV9 and TRBJ2-3, the complete variable domain reads DSGVTQTPKHLITATGQRVTLRCSPRSGDLSVYWYQQSLDQGLQFLIQYYNGEERAKGNILERFSAQQFPDLHSELNLSSLELGDSALYFCASRRGVSTDTQYFGPGTRLTVL.